The rows below give T cell receptor beta chains drawn from one sample of a study of blood T cell repertoires in COVID-19. The method was immunoSEQ multiplex PCR; TCRdb's version includes in-frame clones alone and lacks a portion of them. The sample consists of about 250,000 clones, 65% to 90% of them appearing once. Material for sequencing was PBMCs or T cells enriched from blood (not recorded which). The receptors shown here come from a woman aged 50 to 65 with acute COVID-19. The conserved cysteine and the conserved F or W are not part of the CDR3 here. Expanded clones get a size class; other rows say once, few or many, or leave the size out.

-	TRBV3-1/TRBV3-2	ASSLDRVSPLH
-	TRBV2	ASSGEGVNYGYT
-	TRBV27	ASSPRVLPDEQF
-	TRBV5-6	ASSPRDSGYGYT
-	TRBV30	AWNRRQGDQPQH
-	TRBV27	ASRRESSGANVLT
-	TRBV14	ASSQEGGAGSPLH
once	TRBV5-1	ASSFGRDFATEAF
-	TRBV24-1	ATSDPGTAYGYT
-	TRBV5-1	ASSPVPGQGPDTQY
-	TRBV5-6	ASSPHPKQGVDQPQH
-	TRBV3-1/TRBV3-2	ASNGRRGEAF
-	TRBV7-9	ASSYGQGLHYGYT
-	TRBV4-1	ASSQGRGMNTEAF
-	TRBV6-5	ASTRFWGLEDEQY
-	TRBV12-3/TRBV12-4	ASSFTGDGTLH
once	TRBV19	ASSPATGNSPLH
-	TRBV9	ASSVGGTGGTDTQY
-	TRBV6-5	ASRQGNQPQH
-	TRBV19	ASRTTQGRATEAF
-	TRBV9	ASSVGSGIKEAF
-	TRBV6-2/TRBV6-3	ASSYPLAPGVNEQF
-	TRBV12-3/TRBV12-4	ASSFTGDQPQH
-	TRBV7-9	ASSPRTGVTGELF
many	TRBV7-9	ASSQRDSTGELF
-	TRBV29-1	SVEPDGGTEAF
-	TRBV7-8	ASRRTGGLYNEQF
-	TRBV28	AGGDQPQH
-	TRBV4-3	ASSQDVTGVGSPLH
-	TRBV6-5	ASSYGDSNNEQF
-	TRBV7-2	ASSLGLAGGGTGELF
-	TRBV18	ASSPRAKTSGGTDTQY
-	TRBV5-6	ASSLQGIATNEKLF
-	TRBV6-5	ASSYRLGQGAGEQF
few	TRBV25-1	ASREQGSTGGELF
-	TRBV2	ASNPLAGYSYNEQF
-	TRBV11-2	ASSRGHPYGYT
many	TRBV19	ASNYRGGNQPQH
-	TRBV9	ASSVGSGTYEQY
-	TRBV5-6	ASSLRGNQPQH
-	TRBV5-1	ASSDQGATNEKLF
-	TRBV6-2/TRBV6-3	ASSFRDRGHGYT
-	TRBV30	AWTGGADSYGYT
once	TRBV9	ASSVEGSGNNEQF
-	TRBV5-6	ASSSTGYSPNYGYT
-	TRBV19	ASSPLSSYEQY
-	TRBV2	ASSEQWALGTEAF
-	TRBV11-2	ASSLTRDTLNYGYT
-	TRBV6-2/TRBV6-3	ASSYVGAETQY
-	TRBV12-3/TRBV12-4	ATSFLLGGYT
-	TRBV15	ATSRGQLLSGNTIY
-	TRBV4-1	ASSQGGGNTIY
few	TRBV30	AWGSGYNEQF
-	TRBV19	ASSKTATGLGTDTQY
-	TRBV27	ASSAGTGRYEQY